The subject of this entry is one T cell receptor (beta chain). The antigen this receptor binds is unknown. Within one base of it there is no much larger clone, and no base qualities were kept. These data come from a study of T cells in localized non-small cell lung cancer (TCRdb year 2020). General notes on the study: T cell repertoires of 236 early-stage NSCLC patients were analyzed, with tumors being compared against uninvolved tumor-adjacent lungs. The cohort comprised around 240 treatment-naïve NSCLC patients with resected, localized lung tumors. A mean age of around 66 years was recorded for the NSCLC patients, of whom 120 to 150 were male and about a hundred were female. What the work shows at the level of the full study, not this receptor alone: A median of 57 of the top 100 tumor clones turned up in the paired uninvolved adjacent lung, and fewer than 35 of those clones also ranked among the top 100 of that same adjacent lung. Since the design was exploratory, TCR variables were selected using unadjusted p-values with no false-discovery rate correction. Higher blood T cell density associated with longer overall survival, while higher adjacent-lung clonality associated with shorter survival. Because multi-region sequencing of the tumors was not done, intratumor heterogeneity could not be ruled out. Uninvolved tumor-adjacent lung showed the highest T cell clonality, higher than tumor, which suggests more focused antigenic responses in the uninvolved tumor-adjacent lung.

Germline trimming: 4 bases from V, 5 bases from J; junction bases outside gene matches: 12. CDR3 length: 15 amino acids, cysteine to phenylalanine. Kept here is only the CDR3 DNA, which spans 45 bases and is read in frame from base 1. From the germline V gene, CDR1 is SGHRS and CDR2 is YFSETQ. TCR beta CDR3 regions were sequenced from DNA using the immunoSEQ Assay. In the original analysis: T cell density was computed as TCR beta template counts normalized to usable DNA estimated by amplifying housekeeping genes. Richness was estimated with the preseqR package, extrapolating to 400,000 templates for PBMC samples and 120,000 templates for tissue samples. Clonality was defined by subtracting Pielou's evenness from one. Tissue-enriched TCRs were identified through differential abundance testing performed on productive amino-acid clonotypes, with a minimum total count of 5 and an alpha of 0.1. The Jaccard Index and the Morisita Overlap Index were used to measure repertoire overlap between compartments. GLIPH grouped TCR beta CDR3s together with public tetramer-defined viral CDR3s, and a viral motif had to include at least three viral sequences and also show V-gene enrichment. This is the immuneACCESS table as TCRdb keeps it, with only in-frame sequences that have V and J called. A part of the clones is gone; compared with another copy, unresolved V genes explain less than half, and the rest is unexplained. The D gene and trimming were derived from the DNA, and the V and J assignments and clone size from that table. The sample table contains about 72,000 clones; only one count was recorded for 84% of them. The ten largest clones represent around an eighth of the sample.

At diagnosis, peripheral blood, uninvolved tumor-adjacent lung and tumor were collected and stored as a combination of fresh-frozen and FFPE material. For TCR repertoire profiling, the blood samples were analyzed as peripheral blood mononuclear cells. The sequencing used peripheral blood, collected before any cancer treatment. The sequence was obtained from a female donor aged 60 or older with stage I lung adenocarcinoma. The chain links TRBV5-1 with TRBJ2-7; TRBD1 aligns with 7 central bases. The CDR3 here reads CASSHSRGSGDEQYF. In nucleotides, the sequence is TGCGCCAGCAGCCACAGCAGGGGGTCAGGGGACGAGCAGTACTTC.